The entry below describes one TCR beta chain. Its antigen is unknown. The data derive from a study of graft-versus-host responses after intestinal transplantation. Sequencing was performed with immunoSEQ multiplex PCR; in TCRdb, only in-frame clones are kept and a portion is missing. This table has 80,000 to 100,000 clones, 90% to 95% appearing once. The origin of this receptor is a human donor who was the organ donor for an intestinal transplant. The sample here was unstimulated CD4+ T cells sorted from spleen or lymph node cells, taken before transplant.

The DNA for the CDR3 is TGTGCCACCAGCAGAGATTTCGGCTCCTACGAGCAGTACTTC. Translating it yields CATSRDFGSYEQYF. The V gene is TRBV15, the J gene TRBJ2-7; no firm D call. V lost 0 bases to trimming and J lost 0 bases, with 6 bases between them. The CDR3 runs to 14 residues. Germline V lookup: CDR1 LNHNV, CDR2 YYDKDF (reference sequence).